This TCR beta chain originates from a study of identical twins. Broader study findings: Twin pairs' shared out-of-frame alpha sequences were enriched in low generation probability.

Healthy Caucasians alone served as donors. MiXCR, run by TCRdb on the 5' RACE reads, gives a single entry per CDR3 protein. The sample shows under 800,000 distinct CDR3 sequences, around 20% of them seen only once. Note on this clonotype: The antigen is unknown.

The data were also submitted as part of a second study, on T cells expressing NK-cell markers. As that report states: The sequencing cohort of eight donors included seven HCMV-seropositive individuals and one seronegative individual. The sorts in several experiments were restricted to alpha-beta TCR T cells by an anti-gamma-delta TCR antibody.

Sequencing input: PBMCs. The sequence derives from a woman aged 18-29 years in good health.

CDR3 sequence reads: CASSFGQGHTEAFF. For the CDR3, the DNA is TGTGCCAGCAGCTTCGGACAGGGTCACACTGAAGCTTTCTTT. The chain is built from TRBV5-6 and TRBJ1-1; the match to TRBD1 covers 8 bases. Germline V gives CDR1 SGHDT, CDR2 YYEEEE. Trimming cost V 2 bases and J 3 bases; bases outside gene matches: 3. The CDR3 is made up of 14 amino acids.